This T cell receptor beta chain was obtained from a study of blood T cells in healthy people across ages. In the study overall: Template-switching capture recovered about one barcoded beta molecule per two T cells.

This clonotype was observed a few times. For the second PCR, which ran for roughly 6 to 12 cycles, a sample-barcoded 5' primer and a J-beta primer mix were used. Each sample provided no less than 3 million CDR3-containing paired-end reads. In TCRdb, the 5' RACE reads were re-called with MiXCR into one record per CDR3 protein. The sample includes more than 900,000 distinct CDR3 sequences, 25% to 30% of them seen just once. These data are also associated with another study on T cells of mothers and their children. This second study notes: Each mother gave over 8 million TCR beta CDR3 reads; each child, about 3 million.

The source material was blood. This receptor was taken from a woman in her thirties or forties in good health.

CDR3 DNA sequence: TGTGCCAGTAGTATCGCTCGGGGCATCGCCAAAAACATTCAGTACTTC. This gives the protein CASSIARGIAKNIQYF. The rearrangement joins TRBV19 to TRBJ2-4; perhaps D is TRBD1 or TRBD2 (5 bases each). V dropped 3 bases and J dropped 1 base, with 13 bases sitting between them. Per the germline V gene, CDR1 is LNHDA and CDR2 is SQIVND (reference sequence). The CDR3 runs to 16 residues.